A selection of T cell receptor beta chains follows, all from one sample in a study of blood T cell repertoires in COVID-19. Measured with immunoSEQ multiplex PCR; TCRdb has only the in-frame clones, and not every one. The sample holds hundreds of thousands of clones, roughly four fifths seen once. The specimen was PBMCs or T cells enriched from blood (not recorded which). These TCRs come from a man aged 35-49 years who had been exposed to COVID-19. Both conserved end residues are part of each CDR3. D genes are given only for firm matches. Size values are once, few and many counts, or a class for expanded clones, and some rows have none.

clone size	J gene	CDR3 length	D gene	V gene	CDR3 DNA	CDR3 protein
few	TRBJ1-2	14	-	TRBV6-5	TGTGCCAGCAGGTTGGGCATCCTAAACTATGGCTACACCTTC	CASRLGILNYGYTF
-	TRBJ2-5	11	-	TRBV30	TGTGCCTGGAGTGGGAGTCAGACCCAGTACTTC	CAWSGSQTQYF
-	TRBJ1-2	15	-	TRBV7-9	TGTGCCAGCAGCCTAGGGCAGGGCCGAAGTCGTGGCTACACCTTC	CASSLGQGRSRGYTF
-	TRBJ1-1	14	-	TRBV27	TGTGCCAGCAGTTTATTGCGGGGTAACACTGAAGCTTTCTTT	CASSLLRGNTEAFF
-	TRBJ2-1	16	-	TRBV7-9	TGTGCCAGCAGCTCCCCACGCACTAGAATAGTTTATGAGCAGTTCTTC	CASSSPRTRIVYEQFF
-	TRBJ2-2	16	-	TRBV24-1	TGTGCCACCAGTGATTCCGGGATTCTGACTCAGGGGGAGCTGTTTTTT	CATSDSGILTQGELFF
-	TRBJ1-2	13	-	TRBV29-1	TGCAGCGTTGACGCAGGGTCTAACTATGGCTACACCTTC	CSVDAGSNYGYTF
-	TRBJ1-2	13	TRBD1	TRBV29-1	TGCAGCGTTGAAGGACAGGGTTTCCACGGCTACACCTTC	CSVEGQGFHGYTF
-	TRBJ2-6	16	TRBD2	TRBV4-2	TGTGCCAGCAGCCAACTAGCGGGCTCTGGGGCCAACGTCCTGACTTTC	CASSQLAGSGANVLTF
-	TRBJ2-1	16	TRBD2	TRBV7-9	TGTGCCAGCAGCCCGACTAGCGGCATCTCCTACAATGAGCAGTTCTTC	CASSPTSGISYNEQFF
-	TRBJ2-1	15	TRBD2	TRBV6-2/TRBV6-3	TGTGCCAGCAGTGGGCTGGGACTAGTGGGCAATGAGCAGTTCTTC	CASSGLGLVGNEQFF
-	TRBJ2-4	13	-	TRBV5-1	TGCGCCAGCAGCGTAGGGGGTCTCTACATTCAGTACTTC	CASSVGGLYIQYF
-	TRBJ1-2	13	-	TRBV27	TGTGCCAGCAGCCTCGACAGAGACTATGGCTACACCTTC	CASSLDRDYGYTF
few	TRBJ2-1	16	TRBD2	TRBV19	TGTGCCAGTAGTATAGGTGGTAGCGGGATGTGGAATGAGCAGTTCTTC	CASSIGGSGMWNEQFF
once	TRBJ2-1	18	TRBD2	TRBV3-1/TRBV3-2	TGTGCCAGCAGCTCTTGGACCGGCGGACTAGCGGGAGAGAATGAGCAGTTCTTC	CASSSWTGGLAGENEQFF
-	TRBJ1-1	13	-	TRBV14	TGTGCCAGCAGCCAAGATTTTGTGAGCGAGGCTTTCTTT	CASSQDFVSEAFF
once	TRBJ2-1	15	TRBD2	TRBV5-6	TGTGCCAGCAGCCAAACTAGCGGGAGTGAAAATGAGCAGTTCTTC	CASSQTSGSENEQFF
few	TRBJ2-2	15	TRBD1	TRBV27	TGTGCCAGCTCCTCGCTGGGACAGGGGGCCGGGGAGCTGTTTTTT	CASSSLGQGAGELFF
-	TRBJ1-4	14	-	TRBV6-1	TGTGCCAGCAGTGAAGGGCAGGGTCAGGAAAAACTGTTTTTT	CASSEGQGQEKLFF
-	TRBJ2-2	13	-	TRBV6-1	TGTGCCAGCAGTGAGTCGGGTCCCGGGGAGCTGTTTTTT	CASSESGPGELFF
-	TRBJ1-5	14	TRBD1	TRBV27	TGTGCCAGCAGAATAACAGGGGGCCTCCAGCCCCAGCATTTT	CASRITGGLQPQHF
once	TRBJ1-3	14	-	TRBV21-1	TGTGCCAGCAGCGCCGGGAAAGGAGGAAACACCATATATTTT	CASSAGKGGNTIYF
once	TRBJ1-1	13	-	TRBV6-5	TGTGCCAGCAGTTACTCGAGAGGCCGTGAAGCTTTCTTT	CASSYSRGREAFF
-	TRBJ2-7	15	-	TRBV24-1	TGTGCCACCAGTGATTTTTCCAGCGGGTCCAACGAGCAGTACTTC	CATSDFSSGSNEQYF
-	TRBJ2-4	18	TRBD1	TRBV7-9	TGTGCCAGCAGAAGCGGCAGACAGGGTGGATTAGCCAAAAACATTCAGTACTTC	CASRSGRQGGLAKNIQYF
-	TRBJ1-2	12	-	TRBV9	TGTGCCAGCAGCACCCGGAGAAGCGGCTACACCTTC	CASSTRRSGYTF
-	TRBJ1-5	18	-	TRBV10-3	TGTGCCATGCCGAGCCCCGGTGGGGGCAATTGTTCCTCTCAGCCCCAGCATTTT	CAMPSPGGGNCSSQPQHF
-	TRBJ2-7	20	TRBD2	TRBV18	TGTGCCAGCTCACCATTAGGACTAGCGGGACAACTACCAAGACCCTCCGAGCAGTACTTC	CASSPLGLAGQLPRPSEQYF
-	TRBJ1-5	14	TRBD1	TRBV7-9	TGTGCCAGCAGCTTAGGACAGGGAGATCAGCCCCAGCATTTT	CASSLGQGDQPQHF
few	TRBJ1-1	14	-	TRBV5-6	TGTGCCAGCAGCTTGGGACAGTTCCGAACTGAAGCTTTCTTT	CASSLGQFRTEAFF
-	TRBJ1-5	14	-	TRBV6-5	TGTGCCAGCAGTTCCTACTCAGAGGGTCAGCCCCAGCATTTT	CASSSYSEGQPQHF
-	TRBJ1-2	14	-	TRBV5-5	TGTGCCAGCAGCTTGAGCGGGGTTAACTATGGCTACACCTTC	CASSLSGVNYGYTF
-	TRBJ1-3	16	-	TRBV2	TGTGCCAGCACCCAATTGGAGGGGAGCTCTGGAAACACCATATATTTT	CASTQLEGSSGNTIYF
few	TRBJ1-5	13	-	TRBV12-3/TRBV12-4	TGTGCCAGCAAGTTCGGGTCGAATCAGCCCCAGCATTTT	CASKFGSNQPQHF
-	TRBJ2-1	14	-	TRBV9	TGTGCCAGCAGTGAGGAGCCCGAGCTGGGTGAGCAGTTCTTC	CASSEEPELGEQFF
-	TRBJ1-5	14	-	TRBV2	TGTGCCAGTTCTCCAGATTATAGCAATCAGCCCCAGCATTTT	CASSPDYSNQPQHF
-	TRBJ2-3	14	TRBD2	TRBV14	TGTGCCAGCAGCCGCGGACTAGCGGCAGATACGCAGTATTTT	CASSRGLAADTQYF
-	TRBJ2-1	12	-	TRBV3-1/TRBV3-2	TGTGCCAGCAGCCAAGCTAACAATGAGCAGTTCTTC	CASSQANNEQFF
-	TRBJ2-7	16	-	TRBV9	TGTGCCAGCACCCCTCTGAGTGGGGTTAGGGGCTACGAGCAGTACTTC	CASTPLSGVRGYEQYF
-	TRBJ1-5	15	TRBD1	TRBV7-6	TGTGCCAGCAGCTTAGGACAGGGAGTGGGTCAGCCCCAGCATTTT	CASSLGQGVGQPQHF
-	TRBJ2-7	14	-	TRBV7-9	TGTGCCAGCAGCTGCCACGAAGGGGCCTACGAGCAGTACTTC	CASSCHEGAYEQYF
once	TRBJ1-5	14	-	TRBV6-5	TGTGCCAGCAGTCCCTCCTCAGCGGACCAGCCCCAGCATTTT	CASSPSSADQPQHF
-	TRBJ2-3	20	TRBD2	TRBV5-1	TGCGCCAGCAGCCCTGCCCAGACTAGCGGGAGCCTCACTGCCACAGATACGCAGTATTTT	CASSPAQTSGSLTATDTQYF
-	TRBJ1-1	15	-	TRBV7-9	TGTGCCACCCTTCAGGGTAGGAGCGTGAACACTGAAGCTTTCTTT	CATLQGRSVNTEAFF
-	TRBJ2-1	15	TRBD2	TRBV5-1	TGCGCCAGCAGCGTCCTAGCGGAGTCCTACAATGAGCAGTTCTTC	CASSVLAESYNEQFF
once	TRBJ1-3	14	-	TRBV5-6	TGTGCCAGCAGCTTTCTTTACTCTGGAAACACCATATATTTT	CASSFLYSGNTIYF
few	TRBJ1-5	13	-	TRBV7-9	TGTGCCAGCAGCTTTCTTACGGATCAGCCCCAGCATTTT	CASSFLTDQPQHF
-	TRBJ2-5	16	TRBD2	TRBV3-1/TRBV3-2	TGTGCCAGCAGCCTTGGGACTAGCGGGAGGCAAGAGACCCAGTACTTC	CASSLGTSGRQETQYF
-	TRBJ1-4	15	-	TRBV19	TGTGCCAGTAATGGGCAGGCTGCAACTAATGAAAAACTGTTTTTT	CASNGQAATNEKLFF
few	TRBJ2-7	14	TRBD2	TRBV10-3	TGTGCCACCAAGAAACTAGCGGGAACCTACGAGCAGTACTTC	CATKKLAGTYEQYF
-	TRBJ1-1	13	-	TRBV28	TGTGCCAGCAGTTTATCCGGGGGGGCTGAAGCTTTCTTT	CASSLSGGAEAFF
-	TRBJ2-7	14	TRBD2	TRBV30	TGTGCCTGGAGTGTATCCGGGGGGGCCTACGAGCAGTACTTC	CAWSVSGGAYEQYF
-	TRBJ2-1	15	-	TRBV7-2	TGTGCCAGCAGCATCCAAGAGGCCTCCTACAATGAGCAGTTCTTC	CASSIQEASYNEQFF
-	TRBJ2-3	16	-	TRBV2	TGTGCCAGCAGTCCCGGGCGGGCGGACAGCACAGATACGCAGTATTTT	CASSPGRADSTDTQYF
-	TRBJ1-6	13	-	TRBV11-2	TGTGCCAGCGGGCTACTCCTTAATTCACCCCTCCACTTT	CASGLLLNSPLHF